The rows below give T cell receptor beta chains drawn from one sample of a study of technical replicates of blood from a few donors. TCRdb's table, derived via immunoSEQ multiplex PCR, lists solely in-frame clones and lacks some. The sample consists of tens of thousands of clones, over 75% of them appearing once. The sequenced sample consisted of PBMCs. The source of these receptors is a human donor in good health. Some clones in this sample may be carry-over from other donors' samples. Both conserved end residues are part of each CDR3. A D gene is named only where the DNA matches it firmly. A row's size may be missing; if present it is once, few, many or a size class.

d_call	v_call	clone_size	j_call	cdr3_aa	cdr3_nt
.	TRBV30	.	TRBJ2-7	CAWNWGPSEQYF	TGTGCCTGGAATTGGGGGCCGTCCGAGCAGTACTTC
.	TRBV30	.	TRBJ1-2	CAWSLAHNYGYTF	TGTGCCTGGAGTTTGGCCCATAACTATGGCTACACCTTC
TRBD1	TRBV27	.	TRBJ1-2	CASSFGGQSRGYTF	TGTGCCAGCAGTTTTGGGGGACAGTCTAGAGGCTACACCTTC
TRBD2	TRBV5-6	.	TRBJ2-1	CASRGRASNEQFF	TGTGCCAGCCGCGGGAGGGCGTCAAATGAGCAGTTCTTC
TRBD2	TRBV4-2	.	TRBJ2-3	CASSPSWGAGGKDTQYF	TGTGCCAGCAGCCCCTCCTGGGGAGCGGGGGGCAAAGATACGCAGTATTTT
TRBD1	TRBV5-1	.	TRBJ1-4	CASSLADGRGRPGEKLFF	TGCGCCAGCAGCTTGGCCGATGGCAGGGGGCGCCCGGGGGAAAAACTGTTTTTT
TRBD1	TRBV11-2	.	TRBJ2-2	CASRRQGANGELFF	TGTGCCAGCAGGAGACAGGGGGCGAACGGGGAGCTGTTTTTT
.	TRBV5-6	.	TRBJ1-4	CASSLGPGQLKFF	TGTGCCAGCAGCTTAGGTCCCGGACAACTTAAGTTTTTT
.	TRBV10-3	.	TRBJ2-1	CAIRGQGSGNEQFF	TGTGCCATCAGAGGGCAGGGGTCGGGCAATGAGCAGTTCTTC
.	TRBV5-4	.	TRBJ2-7	CASSFGGPGGYEQYF	TGTGCCAGCAGCTTCGGGGGACCGGGTGGCTACGAGCAGTACTTC
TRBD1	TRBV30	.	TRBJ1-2	CAWRRRGQGAAGYTF	TGTGCCTGGAGGCGGAGGGGACAGGGGGCCGCTGGCTACACCTTC
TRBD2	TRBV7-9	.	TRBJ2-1	CASTGTSGRIEQFF	TGTGCCAGCACTGGGACTAGCGGGAGAATTGAGCAGTTCTTC
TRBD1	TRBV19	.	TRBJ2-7	CASSNPRTGPYEQYF	TGTGCCAGTAGTAACCCGAGGACAGGACCCTACGAGCAGTACTTC
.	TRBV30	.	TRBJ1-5	CAWSRQGMSQPQHF	TGTGCCTGGAGTCGGCAGGGGATGAGCCAGCCCCAGCATTTT
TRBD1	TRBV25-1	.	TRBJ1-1	CASSPGTAEAFF	TGTGCCAGCAGTCCCGGGACAGCTGAAGCTTTCTTT
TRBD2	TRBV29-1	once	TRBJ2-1	CSAAGGEYNEQFF	TGCAGCGCAGCGGGAGGGGAATACAATGAGCAGTTCTTC
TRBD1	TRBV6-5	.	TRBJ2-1	CASSYRPGGRNEQFF	TGTGCCAGCAGTTACCGGCCAGGGGGTCGAAATGAGCAGTTCTTC
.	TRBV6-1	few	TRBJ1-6	CASTLGQTYNSPLHF	TGTGCCAGCACCTTAGGACAGACTTATAATTCACCCCTCCACTTT
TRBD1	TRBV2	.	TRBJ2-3	CASRDRGSTDTQYF	TGTGCCAGCAGAGACAGGGGCAGCACAGATACGCAGTATTTT
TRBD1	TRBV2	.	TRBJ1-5	CASNGQGSDQPQHF	TGTGCCAGTAACGGACAGGGCAGTGATCAGCCCCAGCATTTT
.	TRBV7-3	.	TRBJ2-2	CASSPVQGWTGELFF	TGTGCCAGCAGCCCTGTCCAGGGTTGGACCGGGGAGCTGTTTTTT
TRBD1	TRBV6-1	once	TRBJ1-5	CASSAGQKKNQPQHF	TGTGCCAGCAGCGCGGGACAGAAAAAGAATCAGCCCCAGCATTTT
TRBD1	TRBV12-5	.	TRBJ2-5	CASGRQGAWETQYF	TGTGCTAGTGGTCGACAGGGGGCTTGGGAGACCCAGTACTTC
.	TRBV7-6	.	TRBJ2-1	CASSSLALASYNEQFF	TGTGCCAGCAGTTCCTTGGCGCTAGCGAGCTACAATGAGCAGTTCTTC
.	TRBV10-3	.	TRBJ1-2	CAISGGRYSTLDYGYTF	TGTGCCATCAGTGGGGGCAGGTATTCGACCCTCGACTATGGCTACACCTTC
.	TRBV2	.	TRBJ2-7	CASFGVRLYEQYF	TGTGCCAGCTTCGGGGTTCGGTTGTACGAGCAGTACTTC
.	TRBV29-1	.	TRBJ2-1	CSVGEREQFF	TGCAGCGTTGGAGAGCGGGAGCAGTTCTTC
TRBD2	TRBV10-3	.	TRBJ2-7	CAISGVSGSYEQYF	TGTGCCATCAGTGGTGTTAGCGGGAGCTACGAGCAGTACTTC
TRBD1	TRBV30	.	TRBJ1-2	CAWNRGLGYGYTF	TGTGCCTGGAACAGGGGGCTGGGCTATGGCTACACCTTC
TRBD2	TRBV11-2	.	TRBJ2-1	CASSPRGSGSYNNEQFF	TGTGCCAGCAGCCCTCGGGGTAGCGGGAGTTATAATAATGAGCAGTTCTTC
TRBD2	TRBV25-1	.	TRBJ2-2	CASSPGLRRGGGELFF	TGTGCCAGCAGCCCGGGACTCCGCCGGGGGGGCGGGGAGCTGTTTTTT
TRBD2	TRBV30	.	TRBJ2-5	CASGLAVQETQYF	TGTGCCTCGGGACTAGCAGTACAAGAGACCCAGTACTTC
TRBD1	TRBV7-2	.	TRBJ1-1	CASSLQGARGEAFF	TGTGCCAGCAGCCTACAGGGGGCGCGAGGTGAAGCTTTCTTT
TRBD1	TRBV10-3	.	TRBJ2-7	CAIRAGTGSYEQYF	TGTGCCATCAGAGCCGGGACAGGGTCCTACGAGCAGTACTTC